The 17 T cell receptor beta chains below all came from one sample that was sequenced in a study of blood T cell repertoires in COVID-19. Assay: immunoSEQ multiplex PCR; the TCRdb copy retains only in-frame clones and omits some. The repertoire includes tens of thousands of clones, roughly 90% of them detected once, and roughly 3% sits in the top ten. Input material: peripheral blood. Receptors originate from a man in his fifties with active COVID-19.

The chain employs TRBV2 and TRBJ1-2, with 7 nucleotides matching TRBD1. This CDR3 comprises 12 residues. Trimming removed 7 bases from V and 8 bases from J; junction bases left unmatched: 7. Germline lookup yields CDR1 SNHLY and CDR2 FYNNEI. Here the CDR3 reads CASTQTGLGYTF. The CDR3 region has the DNA TGTGCCAGCACCCAGACAGGGCTGGGCTACACCTTC.

The rearrangement links TRBV7-2 to TRBJ2-5; 9 nucleotides align to TRBD2. CDR3 length: 16 amino acids. Unmatched junction bases numbered 7, after V lost 0 bases and J lost 5 bases. Germline V CDR1 and CDR2: SGHTA, FQGNSA. As DNA, the CDR3 is TGTGCCAGCAGCTTAGCGTTTGCGGGAGGGCTGGAGACCCAGTACTTC. This encodes CASSLAFAGGLETQYF. The full variable domain, in which reference TRBV7-2 and TRBJ2-5 provide the parts outside the CDR3, is GAGVSQSPSNKVTEKGKDVELRCDPISGHTALYWYRQSLGQGLEFLIYFQGNSAPDKSGLPSDRFSAERTGGSVSTLTIQRTQQEDSAVYLCASSLAFAGGLETQYFGPGTRLLVL.

This chain connects TRBV27 to TRBJ1-4; D uncertain. Germline V gives CDR1 MNHEY, CDR2 SMNVEV (reference sequence). The germline V and J ends were trimmed by 5 bases and 0 bases, with 19 bases remaining between them. This CDR3 contains 18 residues. CDR3 DNA sequence: TGTGCCAGCAGTCCCAAAAGCCAGGTTCAAGCAACTAATGAAAAACTGTTTTTT. Protein sequence: CASSPKSQVQATNEKLFF.

The chain recombines TRBV7-9 with TRBJ1-4, with D possibly being TRBD1 (5 bases). CDR1 is SEHNR, CDR2 FQNEAQ, per germline (reference sequence). V was trimmed by 4 bases and J by 0 bases, leaving 9 bases between them. The CDR3 has 15 residues. The CDR3 here is CASSSYRSTNEKLFF. CDR3 coding DNA: TGTGCCAGCAGCTCCTACAGGTCAACTAATGAAAAACTGTTTTTT. The full variable domain, its missing parts supplied by reference TRBV7-9 and TRBJ1-4, is DTGVSQNPRHKITKRGQNVTFRCDPISEHNRLYWYRQTLGQGPEFLTYFQNEAQLEKSRLLSDRFSAERPKGSFSTLEIQRTEQGDSAMYLCASSSYRSTNEKLFFGSGTQLSVL.

The rearrangement links TRBV5-1 to TRBJ1-3; weak D call: TRBD1 (5 bases). The CDR3 is 15 residues long. CDR1 and CDR2 (germline): SGHRS, YFSETQ. V was cut by 1 base and J by 2 bases, with 10 bases left in between. The CDR3 nucleotides are TGCGCCAGCAGCTTGTGGGGGGAGCCTGGAAACACCATATATTTT. This gives the protein CASSLWGEPGNTIYF.

V and J are TRBV5-4 and TRBJ2-2; 8 bases line up with TRBD1. J was trimmed by 1 base and V by 3 bases; bases with no gene match: 5. The CDR3 length is 16 residues. The V gene's germline CDR1 is SGHNT and CDR2 YYREEE (reference sequence). Here the CDR3 reads CASSSAGTGNTGELFF. In nucleotides, the CDR3 is TGTGCCAGCAGCTCAGCCGGGACAGGGAACACCGGGGAGCTGTTTTTT. Based on the CDR3 plus reference TRBV5-4 and TRBJ2-2, the full variable domain is ETGVTQSPTHLIKTRGQQVTLRCSSQSGHNTVSWYQQALGQGPQFIFQYYREEENGRGNFPPRFSGLQFPNYSSELNVNALELDDSALYLCASSSAGTGNTGELFFGEGSRLTVL.

CDR3 loop: CASSFGSPEQYV. CDR3 in DNA: TGTGCCAGCAGCTTCGGGAGTCCCGAGCAGTACGTC. The V gene is TRBV11-2, the J gene TRBJ2-7, with D perhaps TRBD2 (6 bases). This CDR3 is built from 12 residues. Germline assignment: CDR1 SGHAT and CDR2 FQNNGV. V dropped 3 bases and J dropped 6 bases, with 9 bases sitting between them.

The J gene is TRBJ1-2, the V gene TRBV6-2 or TRBV6-3; D gene ambiguous. The CDR3 totals 15 residues. Germline V gene sequence: CDR1 MNHEY, CDR2 SVGEGT. Trimming pared 2 bases from V and 6 bases from J, leaving 16 bases between. CDR3 in DNA: TGTGCCAGCAGTTACAGTCCCGGTCCACTACATGGCTACACCTTC. It translates to CASSYSPGPLHGYTF.

This sequence joins TRBV10-1 and TRBJ2-1; 7 positions agree with TRBD1. This CDR3 contains 13 residues. Germline V gene lookup returns CDR1 WNHNN and CDR2 SYGVQD (reference sequence). V was clipped by 3 bases and J by 8 bases; unmatched bases: 4. The CDR3 DNA follows: TGCGCCAGCAGTGATTACAGGGGCCATGAGCAGTTCTTC. It codes for CASSDYRGHEQFF.

The CDR3 here is CASKSGTDVGPQHF. The CDR3, as DNA: TGTGCCAGCAAATCGGGGACAGACGTTGGGCCCCAGCATTTT. The chain combines TRBV19 with TRBJ1-5; 7 bases are a match to TRBD1. CDR3 size: 14 residues. Germline lookup yields CDR1 LNHDA and CDR2 SQIVND (reference sequence). V shed 9 bases, J shed 9 bases, and the junction held 14 bases outside the gene matches.

This clone has just one count. The chain has TRBV28 and TRBJ1-2; D is perhaps TRBD1 (6 bases). V was pared by 10 bases and J by 2 bases, with 14 bases between. Germline V CDR1 and CDR2: MDHEN, SYDVKM. CDR3 size: 13 residues. The DNA for the CDR3 is TGTGCCACCAAAACAACAGGGAACTATGGCTACACCTTC. Amino acid sequence: CATKTTGNYGYTF.

This sequence joins TRBV7-3 and TRBJ2-2, with TRBD2 identical over 8 bases. Looked up from germline, CDR1 is SGHTA and CDR2 is FQGTGA. Trimming removed 6 bases from V and 10 bases from J; junction bases left unmatched: 7. There are 13 residues in the CDR3. CDR3: CASRAAGGAELFF. The CDR3 DNA sequence: TGTGCCAGCAGGGCTGCGGGGGGCGCGGAGCTGTTTTTT.

V and J are TRBV20-1 and TRBJ1-5, with D tentatively TRBD1 (6 bases). The V gene lost 3 bases and the J gene lost 3 bases, with 12 bases spanning the gap. Germline CDR1 and CDR2: DFQATT and SNEGSKA (reference sequence). This CDR3 is built from 14 residues. In DNA form, the CDR3 reads TGCAGTGCTAGTGGCTACAGGGCCAATCAGCCCCAGCATTTT. The encoded protein is CSASGYRANQPQHF.

The V and J genes are TRBV10-1 and TRBJ2-1; 8 bases are shared with TRBD2. From germline, CDR1 is WNHNN and CDR2 SYGVQD (reference sequence). The V and J ends lost 5 bases and 4 bases, in that order; junction bases with no gene match: 4. This CDR3 is built from 14 residues. CDR3 in amino acids: CASSQAGAYNEQFF. The CDR3, as DNA: TGCGCCAGCAGTCAAGCGGGAGCGTACAATGAGCAGTTCTTC.

For the CDR3, the DNA is TGCGCCAGCAGCTTGGGACAAAACCCCAATCAGCCCCAGCATTTT. Amino acid sequence: CASSLGQNPNQPQHF. The chain links TRBV5-1 to TRBJ1-5; D gene ambiguous. Germline CDR1 and CDR2: SGHRS and YFSETQ. The CDR3 is made up of 15 amino acids. Deletions cut 0 bases from V and 3 bases from J, with 10 bases between.

V and J are TRBV5-8 and TRBJ2-7, with TRBD2 matching over 7 bases. Losses at the gene ends were 6 bases for V and 7 bases for J; bases not matched to a gene: 22. Germline V lookup: CDR1 SGHTS, CDR2 YDEGEE. The CDR3 is made up of 17 amino acids. The CDR3 DNA is TGTGCCAGCACCCCCCCGGGACTACCCGGGCTGGGGCGAGAGCAGTACGTC. As protein: CASTPPGLPGLGREQYV.

The chain joins TRBV5-5 to TRBJ2-1, with TRBD1 identical over 8 bases. With 0 bases clipped from V and 0 bases from J, the junction kept 11 bases outside the gene matches. The CDR3 consists of 19 residues. Germline values: CDR1 SGHKS, CDR2 YYEKEE (reference sequence). In nucleotides, the CDR3 is TGTGCCAGCAGCTTGGATAGGCAGGGGGCGACTACCTCCTACAATGAGCAGTTCTTC. It is translated as CASSLDRQGATTSYNEQFF.